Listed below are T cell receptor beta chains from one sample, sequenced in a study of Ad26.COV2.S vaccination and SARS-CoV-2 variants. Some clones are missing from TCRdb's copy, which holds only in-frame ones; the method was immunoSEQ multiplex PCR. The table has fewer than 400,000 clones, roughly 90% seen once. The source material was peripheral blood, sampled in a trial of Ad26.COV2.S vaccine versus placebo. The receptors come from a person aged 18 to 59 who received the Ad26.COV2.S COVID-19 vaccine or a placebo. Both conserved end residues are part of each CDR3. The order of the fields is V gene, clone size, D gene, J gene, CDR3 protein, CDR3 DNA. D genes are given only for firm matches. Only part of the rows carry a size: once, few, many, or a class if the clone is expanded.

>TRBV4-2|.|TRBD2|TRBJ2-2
CASSQEIAGVGGELFF
TGTGCCAGCAGCCAAGAAATCGCGGGAGTGGGCGGGGAGCTGTTTTTT
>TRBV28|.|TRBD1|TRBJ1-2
CASSLVGGRQGYGYTF
TGTGCCAGCAGTTTAGTGGGGGGGCGACAGGGCTATGGCTACACCTTC
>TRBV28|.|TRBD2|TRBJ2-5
CASSLEGLAVETQYF
TGTGCCAGCAGTTTAGAGGGACTAGCGGTGGAGACCCAGTACTTC
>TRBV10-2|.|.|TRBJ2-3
CASSGSDTQYF
TGCGCCAGCAGTGGATCAGATACGCAGTATTTT
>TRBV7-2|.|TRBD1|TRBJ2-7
CASSLGDRGHEQYF
TGTGCCAGCAGCTTAGGGGACAGGGGCCACGAGCAGTACTTC
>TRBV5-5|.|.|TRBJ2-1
CASSLRSARESEQFF
TGTGCCAGCAGCTTGAGGTCGGCCAGGGAGAGTGAGCAGTTCTTC
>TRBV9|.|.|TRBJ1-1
CASSGSSFAGGTEAFF
TGTGCCAGCTCCGGTAGTTCGTTCGCTGGGGGAACTGAAGCTTTCTTT
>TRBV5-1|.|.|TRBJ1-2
CASSLDSNYGYTF
TGCGCCAGCAGCCTAGACAGCAACTATGGCTACACCTTC
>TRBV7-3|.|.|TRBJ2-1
CASSLSGGEYGEQFF
TGTGCCAGCAGCTTAAGTGGGGGAGAATACGGGGAGCAGTTCTTC
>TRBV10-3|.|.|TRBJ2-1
CAIRKDATPLDEQFF
TGTGCCATCAGGAAGGACGCCACCCCGTTGGATGAGCAGTTCTTC
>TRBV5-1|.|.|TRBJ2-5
CASSSYRDGETQYF
TGCGCCAGCAGCTCCTACAGGGACGGAGAGACCCAGTACTTC
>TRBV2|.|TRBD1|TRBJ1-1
CASSERGLNTEAFF
TGTGCCAGCAGTGAAAGGGGGCTGAATACTGAAGCTTTCTTT
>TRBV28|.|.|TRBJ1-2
CASRYRTQANYGHTF
TGTGCCAGCAGATATAGGACGCAAGCTAACTATGGCCACACCTTC
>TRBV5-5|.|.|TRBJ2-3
CASSRGTSTDTQYF
TGTGCCAGCAGCAGGGGAACTAGCACAGATACGCAGTATTTT
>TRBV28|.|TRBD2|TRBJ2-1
CASSLYRRGKGSYNEQFF
TGTGCCAGCAGTTTATACCGGCGGGGGAAGGGTTCCTACAATGAGCAGTTCTTC
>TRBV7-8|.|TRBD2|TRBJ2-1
CASSLVSGSNNEQFF
TGTGCCAGCAGCTTAGTTAGCGGGAGTAACAATGAGCAGTTCTTC
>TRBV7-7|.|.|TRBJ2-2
CASSPKVGGELFF
TGTGCCAGCAGCCCTAAGGTGGGGGGGGAGCTGTTTTTT
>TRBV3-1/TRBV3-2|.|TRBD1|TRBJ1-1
CASSLQGEVAEAFF
TGTGCCAGCAGCCTACAGGGGGAGGTGGCTGAAGCTTTCTTT
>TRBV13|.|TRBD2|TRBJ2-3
CASSPGRSVDTQYF
TGTGCCAGCAGCCCCGGGAGGTCAGTAGATACGCAGTATTTT
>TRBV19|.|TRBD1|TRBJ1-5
CASSITGGINQPQHF
TGTGCCAGTAGTATAACAGGGGGCATCAATCAGCCCCAGCATTTT
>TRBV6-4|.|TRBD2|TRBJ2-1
CASSSSGGTGNEQFF
TGTGCCAGCAGTTCTAGCGGGGGGACAGGTAATGAGCAGTTCTTC
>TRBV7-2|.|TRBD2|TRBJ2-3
CASSPPPSGPTDTQYF
TGTGCCAGCAGCCCTCCCCCTAGCGGGCCCACAGATACGCAGTATTTT
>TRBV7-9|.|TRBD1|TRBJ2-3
CASSLAGGRNTQYF
TGTGCCAGCAGCTTGGCAGGGGGCCGAAATACGCAGTATTTT
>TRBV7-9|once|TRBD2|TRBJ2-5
CASRPDTSGSTQYF
TGTGCCAGCAGACCGGACACTAGCGGGTCCACCCAGTACTTC
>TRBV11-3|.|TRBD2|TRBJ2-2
CASSLGASGLTGELFF
TGTGCCAGCAGCTTAGGGGCTAGCGGTCTCACCGGGGAGCTGTTTTTT
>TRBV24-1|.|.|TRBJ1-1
CATSAPGRFGNRAFF
TGTGCCACCAGTGCCCCGGGACGGTTCGGAAACAGGGCTTTCTTT
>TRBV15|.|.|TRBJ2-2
CATSMDLGGTGELFF
TGTGCCACCAGCATGGACCTGGGGGGCACCGGGGAGCTGTTTTTT
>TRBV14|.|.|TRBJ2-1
CASSQYSGNEQFF
TGTGCCAGCAGCCAGTATAGTGGCAATGAGCAGTTCTTC
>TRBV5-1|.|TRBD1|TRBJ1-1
CASRNEGRGRWTEAFF
TGCGCCAGCAGAAACGAGGGCAGGGGGAGGTGGACTGAAGCTTTCTTT
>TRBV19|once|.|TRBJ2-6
CASSITGAGANVLTF
TGTGCCAGTAGTATAACAGGCGCCGGGGCCAACGTCCTGACTTTC
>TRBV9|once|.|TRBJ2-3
CASSVAGTQTYTDTQYF
TGTGCCAGCAGCGTAGCAGGGACTCAGACCTACACAGATACGCAGTATTTT
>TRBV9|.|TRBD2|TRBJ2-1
CASSPSGSWDEQFF
TGTGCCAGCAGCCCTAGCGGGAGCTGGGATGAGCAGTTCTTC
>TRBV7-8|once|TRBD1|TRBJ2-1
CASSVLDPRDRSYEQFF
TGTGCCAGCAGCGTATTGGACCCCCGGGACAGGTCGTATGAGCAGTTCTTC
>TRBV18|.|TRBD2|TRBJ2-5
CASSRLAGQETQYF
TGTGCCAGCTCACGACTAGCGGGACAAGAGACCCAGTACTTC
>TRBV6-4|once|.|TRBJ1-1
CASSASYNTEAFF
TGTGCCAGCAGCGCAAGCTATAACACTGAAGCTTTCTTT
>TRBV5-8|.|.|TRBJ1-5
CASSLAPGGGQPQHF
TGTGCCAGCAGCTTGGCGCCGGGGGGCGGACAGCCCCAGCATTTT
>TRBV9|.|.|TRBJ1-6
CASSVRVGNSPLHF
TGTGCCAGCAGCGTACGGGTGGGCAATTCACCCCTCCACTTT
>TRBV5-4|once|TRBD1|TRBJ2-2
CASSKEQGAGTGELFF
TGTGCCAGCAGTAAGGAACAGGGGGCGGGGACCGGGGAGCTGTTTTTT
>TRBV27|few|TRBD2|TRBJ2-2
CASSRLAGDTGELFF
TGTGCCAGCAGTCGACTAGCGGGAGACACCGGGGAGCTGTTTTTT
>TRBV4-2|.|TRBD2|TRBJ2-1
CASSQDRTSGSVDEQFF
TGTGCCAGCAGCCAAGATCGGACTAGCGGGAGTGTCGATGAGCAGTTCTTC
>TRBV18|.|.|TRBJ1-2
CASSPTGTEGGYTF
TGTGCCAGCTCACCAACGGGGACCGAAGGTGGCTACACCTTC
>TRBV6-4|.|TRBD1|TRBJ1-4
CASSDMDRGGNEKLFF
TGTGCCAGCAGTGACATGGACAGGGGTGGTAATGAAAAACTGTTTTTT
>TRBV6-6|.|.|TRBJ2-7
CASSYSSESRGMQYF
TGTGCCAGCAGTTACTCTTCCGAGTCAAGGGGGATGCAGTACTTC
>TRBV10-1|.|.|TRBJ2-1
CASSDTSRDEQFF
TGCGCCAGCAGTGATACCTCGCGGGATGAGCAGTTCTTC
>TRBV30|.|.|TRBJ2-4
CAWSRLAKNIQYF
TGTGCCTGGAGTAGACTAGCCAAAAACATTCAGTACTTC
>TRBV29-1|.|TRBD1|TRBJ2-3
CSVSVGTGDVHTQYF
TGCAGCGTTAGCGTCGGGACAGGGGACGTACATACGCAGTATTTT
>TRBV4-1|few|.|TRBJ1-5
CASSLIQPQHF
TGCGCCAGCAGCCTTATACAGCCCCAGCATTTT